The 32 T cell receptor beta chains listed next were all sequenced from one sample in a study of blood T cell repertoires in COVID-19. TCRdb keeps only in-frame clones here, not all; method: immunoSEQ multiplex PCR. The sample holds about 320,000 clones; approximately 81% are singletons and the top ten take over 1.5%. Sequences were obtained from PBMCs or T cells enriched from blood (not recorded which). The receptors originated from a woman aged 30 to 39 who had been exposed to COVID-19.

This clone was found once. V gene TRBV2 combines with J gene TRBJ1-4; the match to TRBD1 covers 8 bases. The junction had 5 bases not matched to a gene; V was cut back by 6 bases and J by 8 bases. The germline V gene encodes CDR1 SNHLY and CDR2 FYNNEI. The length of the CDR3 is 13 residues. The CDR3 reads CASRTGVKEKLFF. The CDR3 DNA follows: TGTGCCAGCAGGACAGGGGTGAAAGAAAAACTGTTTTTT.

This clone was observed many times. The J gene is TRBJ2-7, the V gene TRBV6-8; TRBD1 aligns across 7 bases. J gave up 4 bases and V 5 bases, and 11 bases lay outside the gene matches. This CDR3 has 15 amino acids. Germline V gives CDR1 MNHGY, CDR2 SAAAGT. As DNA, the CDR3 is TGTGCCAGCAGTACTCCGGGACAGCTGCCTTACGAGCAGTACTTC. Translating it yields CASSTPGQLPYEQYF.

The chain has TRBV5-6 and TRBJ2-3; maybe TRBD2 (5 bases). CDR1 is SGHDT, CDR2 YYEEEE, per germline. V gave up 4 bases and J gave up 0 bases, with 24 bases separating them. There are 19 residues in the CDR3. In DNA form, the CDR3 reads TGTGCCAGCAGCCCGACGTGGAGCGGAGCCCGCATTAGCACAGATACGCAGTATTTT. The encoded protein is CASSPTWSGARISTDTQYF. Looking up the rest from reference TRBV5-6 and TRBJ2-3 gives the full variable domain: DAGVTQSPTHLIKTRGQQVTLRCSPKSGHDTVSWYQQALGQGPQFIFQYYEEEERQRGNFPDRFSGHQFPNYSSELNVNALLLGDSALYLCASSPTWSGARISTDTQYFGPGTRLTVL.

The chain employs TRBV4-2 and TRBJ1-3; no firm D call. The CDR3 is made up of 15 amino acids. Germline CDR1 reads LGHNA; CDR2 reads YNFKEQ. The V end was cut by 0 bases, the J end by 2 bases, with 8 bases between. In DNA form, the CDR3 reads TGTGCCAGCAGCCAAGATCGAGCTCCTGGAAACACCATATATTTT. Its protein is CASSQDRAPGNTIYF.

The chain is built from TRBV29-1 and TRBJ1-4, with 7 bases that match TRBD1. J lost 8 bases, V lost 6 bases, and 9 bases had no gene match. This CDR3 is built from 13 residues. Germline V gives CDR1 SQVTM, CDR2 ANQGSEA. The CDR3 bases are TGCAGCGTGGAGACAGGGACTTACGAAAAACTGTTTTTT. Its protein product is CSVETGTYEKLFF.

This clone appeared once. This sequence joins TRBV10-3 and TRBJ1-1; 8 nucleotides agree with TRBD1. The CDR3 runs 13 residues. Germline V gene data show CDR1 as ENHRY and CDR2 as SYGVKD. Trimming cost V 10 bases and J 6 bases; bases outside gene matches: 10. CDR3 sequence reads: CATLQGDQAEAFF. CDR3 coding DNA: TGTGCCACCTTACAGGGGGATCAGGCTGAAGCTTTCTTT.

The chain is built from TRBV5-6 and TRBJ2-1; possibly TRBD1 for D (5 bases). This CDR3 spans 16 amino acids. The ends were cut back, 2 bases at V and 8 bases at J, with 20 bases in the middle. The germline gives CDR1 SGHDT, CDR2 YYEEEE. In nucleotides, the CDR3 is TGTGCCAGCAGCTTTCTCAGGGATGGTGGATGGGATGAGCAGTTCTTC. Protein product: CASSFLRDGGWDEQFF.

A few counts support this clone. The V gene is TRBV2, the J gene TRBJ1-1; D is perhaps TRBD1 (5 bases). Germline V gene sequence: CDR1 SNHLY, CDR2 FYNNEI. The CDR3 runs 15 residues. With 7 bases removed from V and 3 bases from J, the gap between germline ends came to 18 bases. The CDR3 region has the DNA TGTGCCAGCATTAGCATAGGGGATGGAGACACTGAAGCTTTCTTT. Translating it yields CASISIGDGDTEAFF.

The chain employs TRBV2 and TRBJ2-1; TRBD2 matches 10 bases. This CDR3 contains 15 residues. With 6 bases clipped from V and 7 bases from J, the junction kept 9 bases outside the gene matches. From germline, CDR1 is SNHLY and CDR2 FYNNEI. Here the CDR3 DNA reads TGTGCCAGCAGCCCCCTAGCGGGAGTGGCGAATGAGCAGTTCTTC. Protein sequence: CASSPLAGVANEQFF.

The chain employs TRBV5-4 and TRBJ1-2; tentative D call: TRBD1 (6 bases). The V end lost 5 bases, the J end lost 5 bases, and 13 bases lay between the germline ends. The CDR3 is 13 residues long. Germline loops: CDR1 SGHNT, CDR2 YYREEE (reference sequence). The CDR3 is CASRSRQEYGYTF. Here the CDR3 DNA reads TGTGCCAGCAGATCCCGACAGGAGTATGGCTACACCTTC.

This clone was counted a single time. Here the CDR3 reads CANAGGWNTGELFF. CDR3 sequence (DNA): TGTGCCAACGCCGGGGGTTGGAACACCGGGGAGCTGTTTTTT. V is TRBV7-9 and J is TRBJ2-2; possible D gene TRBD2, 6 bases. CDR3 length equals 14 residues. Looked up from germline, CDR1 is SEHNR and CDR2 is FQNEAQ (reference sequence). Trimming stripped 10 bases from V and 1 base from J, with 13 bases between.

The chain has TRBV15 and TRBJ2-7, with 7 nucleotides matching TRBD1. The CDR3 covers 13 residues. The germline V gene encodes CDR1 LNHNV and CDR2 YYDKDF (reference sequence). The ends lost 4 bases at V and 6 bases at J; junction bases unmatched: 6. CDR3 coding DNA: TGTGCCACCAGCAAGACAGGGACCACCGAGCAGTACTTC. It codes for CATSKTGTTEQYF.

This clone was observed once. This chain joins TRBV28 and TRBJ1-2; the match to TRBD1 covers 9 bases. V trimming: 5 bases; J trimming: 2 bases; junction bases outside the gene matches: 6. The CDR3 extends over 15 amino acids. Germline CDR1 MDHEN, CDR2 SYDVKM. The CDR3 spells CASSPGQGPNYGYTF. DNA of the CDR3: TGTGCCAGCAGTCCAGGACAGGGGCCAAACTATGGCTACACCTTC.

This chain joins TRBV7-9 and TRBJ1-1; D unclear. The CDR3 runs to 17 residues. Looked up from germline, CDR1 is SEHNR and CDR2 is FQNEAQ (reference sequence). V lost 1 base to trimming and J lost 0 bases, with 15 bases between them. Written as DNA, the CDR3 is TGTGCCAGCAGCTTAGTTTTGGCGACGGGAATGAACACTGAAGCTTTCTTT. This translates into CASSLVLATGMNTEAFF. The whole variable domain, remainder taken from reference TRBV7-9 and TRBJ1-1, is DTGVSQNPRHKITKRGQNVTFRCDPISEHNRLYWYRQTLGQGPEFLTYFQNEAQLEKSRLLSDRFSAERPKGSFSTLEIQRTEQGDSAMYLCASSLVLATGMNTEAFFGQGTRLTVV.

The chain combines TRBV19 with TRBJ1-1; 8 bases map to TRBD1. In germline, CDR1 is LNHDA, CDR2 SQIVND (reference sequence). Germline trimming cut 9 bases from V and 0 bases from J; bases unmatched to any gene: 6. This CDR3 is 14 amino acids long. As DNA, the CDR3 is TGTGCCAGCCACAGGGGGGGCGTGAACACTGAAGCTTTCTTT. It encodes CASHRGGVNTEAFF. The full variable domain, its missing parts supplied by reference TRBV19 and TRBJ1-1, is DGGITQSPKYLFRKEGQNVTLSCEQNLNHDAMYWYRQDPGQGLRLIYYSQIVNDFQKGDIAEGYSVSREKKESFPLTVTSAQKNPTAFYLCASHRGGVNTEAFFGQGTRLTVV.

The gene calls are TRBV11-2 and TRBJ1-3; D uncertain. The CDR3 totals 16 residues. Trimming took off 3 bases at V and 5 bases at J, with 17 bases between the two ends. Germline lookup yields CDR1 SGHAT and CDR2 FQNNGV. CDR3 amino acids: CASSLFGSPGRNTIYF. The DNA for the CDR3 is TGTGCCAGCAGCTTGTTCGGGAGCCCAGGACGAAACACCATATATTTT.

In its sample, this clone was seen a few times. This chain joins TRBV15 and TRBJ1-3; 8 bases line up with TRBD1. The CDR3 length is 15 residues. Germline V gives CDR1 LNHNV, CDR2 YYDKDF (reference sequence). J lost 2 bases, V lost 3 bases, and 3 bases had no gene match. The CDR3 DNA reads as TGTGCCACCAGCAGGACAGGGGAGCCTGGAAACACCATATATTTT. This gives the protein CATSRTGEPGNTIYF.

As DNA, the CDR3 is TGTGCCTGGAAGGGGACAGGGCCCTACGAGCAGTACTTC. It yields the protein CAWKGTGPYEQYF. This chain links TRBV30 with TRBJ2-7; 9 bases align to TRBD1. Germline values: CDR1 GTSNPN, CDR2 SVGIG (reference sequence). V gave up 4 bases and J gave up 2 bases; unmatched junction bases: 3. This CDR3 has 13 amino acids.

The J gene is TRBJ1-1, the V gene TRBV6-1; D gene ambiguous. The CDR3 consists of 13 residues. CDR1 and CDR2 from the germline V gene are MNHNS and SASEGT. Trimming removed 2 bases at V and 6 bases at J, with 10 bases between. The CDR3 nucleotides read TGTGCCAGCAGTGAACAGATAAACGCTGAAGCTTTCTTT. Its translation: CASSEQINAEAFF.

The chain joins TRBV7-2 to TRBJ1-1; possible D gene TRBD1, 6 bases. Trimming pared 1 base from V and 0 bases from J, leaving 9 bases between. CDR1 is SGHTA, CDR2 FQGNSA, per germline. CDR3 length equals 15 residues. This CDR3 reads CASSLVRGMNTEAFF. DNA for the CDR3: TGTGCCAGCAGCTTAGTTAGGGGGATGAACACTGAAGCTTTCTTT.

The rearrangement links TRBV7-9 to TRBJ2-1, with D possibly matching TRBD2 (6 bases). This CDR3 contains 12 residues. Germline V gene lookup returns CDR1 SEHNR and CDR2 FQNEAQ (reference sequence). Trimming left V 5 bases short and J 9 bases short, with 11 bases between. CDR3 amino acids: CASSPGRGEQFF. The CDR3 bases are TGTGCCAGCAGCCCAGGGCGGGGTGAGCAGTTCTTC. The whole variable domain, remainder taken from reference TRBV7-9 and TRBJ2-1, is DTGVSQNPRHKITKRGQNVTFRCDPISEHNRLYWYRQTLGQGPEFLTYFQNEAQLEKSRLLSDRFSAERPKGSFSTLEIQRTEQGDSAMYLCASSPGRGEQFFGPGTRLTVL.

The genes are TRBV28 and TRBJ1-1; D possibly corresponds to TRBD1 (6 bases). Trimming left V 3 bases short and J 4 bases short, with 15 bases between. Germline lookup yields CDR1 MDHEN and CDR2 SYDVKM. CDR3 size: 15 residues. The CDR3 sequence: CASSLIQGWGTEAFF. The CDR3 nucleotides are TGTGCCAGCAGTTTGATACAGGGATGGGGCACTGAAGCTTTCTTT.

The CDR3 reads CASSPGTVSQGGNQPQHF. The CDR3 DNA follows: TGTGCCAGCAGCCCAGGCACAGTTAGCCAGGGGGGCAATCAGCCCCAGCATTTT. This sequence joins TRBV28 and TRBJ1-5; 7 positions match TRBD1. The V segment lost 6 bases and the J segment 2 bases; nucleotides outside the gene matches: 16. CDR3 length: 18 amino acids. From germline, CDR1 is MDHEN and CDR2 SYDVKM. The full variable domain, rest sourced from reference TRBV28 and TRBJ1-5, is DVKVTQSSRYLVKRTGEKVFLECVQDMDHENMFWYRQDPGLGLRLIYFSYDVKMKEKGDIPEGYSVSREKKERFSLILESASTNQTSMYLCASSPGTVSQGGNQPQHFGDGTRLSIL.

The chain is built from TRBV27 and TRBJ1-6, with 7 bases that match TRBD1. The V gene's germline CDR1 is MNHEY and CDR2 SMNVEV (reference sequence). CDR3 length: 16 amino acids. V trimming: 4 bases; J trimming: 11 bases; junction bases outside the gene matches: 14. The CDR3 region has the DNA TGTGCCAGCAGTTCCCGGGACAGCGCAAATTTAACACCCCTCCACTTT. Protein: CASSSRDSANLTPLHF.

This CDR3 is CASSKGGISANEKLFF. DNA of the CDR3: TGCGCCAGCAGCAAGGGAGGGATATCGGCTAATGAAAAACTGTTTTTT. This chain connects TRBV5-1 to TRBJ1-4; no reliable D call. Germline CDR1 and CDR2: SGHRS and YFSETQ. Trimming pared 4 bases from V and 3 bases from J, leaving 16 bases between. The CDR3 runs 16 residues. Looking up the rest from reference TRBV5-1 and TRBJ1-4 gives the full variable domain: KAGVTQTPRYLIKTRGQQVTLSCSPISGHRSVSWYQQTPGQGLQFLFEYFSETQRNKGNFPGRFSGRQFSNSRSEMNVSTLELGDSALYLCASSKGGISANEKLFFGSGTQLSVL.

The CDR3 protein is CASSLLAMNEQYF. CDR3 coding DNA: TGTGCCAGCAGCTTACTAGCGATGAACGAGCAGTACTTC. This chain connects TRBV12-3 or TRBV12-4 to TRBJ2-7, with 7 bases fitting TRBD2. J lost 5 bases, V lost 6 bases, and 7 bases had no gene match. This CDR3 has 13 amino acids.

This clone turned up a few times. This chain links TRBV11-2 with TRBJ1-1; D gene ambiguous. V was trimmed by 1 base and J by 1 base, leaving 4 bases between them. Germline assignment: CDR1 SGHAT and CDR2 FQNNGV. The CDR3 is made up of 13 amino acids. CDR3 sequence (DNA): TGTGCCAGCAGCTTAGTGCGGAACACTGAAGCTTTCTTT. Translating gives CASSLVRNTEAFF.

This chain links TRBV28 with TRBJ2-7; 7 bases match TRBD1. The CDR3 is made up of 12 amino acids. J gave up 10 bases and V 6 bases, and 9 bases lay outside the gene matches. CDR1 MDHEN and CDR2 SYDVKM come from the germline V gene. The CDR3 DNA sequence: TGTGCCAGCAGCACCGGGACAGCCGACCAGTACTTC. It specifies CASSTGTADQYF.

The chain employs TRBV7-9 and TRBJ2-2; D is undetermined. V shed 3 bases and J shed 6 bases, with 5 bases lying between them. Germline-derived CDR1 and CDR2 are SEHNR and FQNEAQ (reference sequence). The CDR3 consists of 12 residues. The CDR3 is CASSFSSGELFF. The CDR3 bases are TGTGCCAGCAGCTTTAGTTCCGGGGAGCTGTTTTTT.

This chain uses TRBV24-1 with TRBJ1-5; 10 bases line up with TRBD1. This CDR3 is built from 16 residues. Per the germline V gene, CDR1 is KGHDR and CDR2 is SFDVKD. The V gene end was trimmed by 3 bases and the J gene end by 4 bases; junction bases not matched to a gene: 5. CDR3 nucleotides: TGTGCCACCAGTGATGGGGACAGGGGTCATAATCAGCCCCAGCATTTT. It specifies CATSDGDRGHNQPQHF.

In this sample, this clone turned up once. The J gene is TRBJ2-7, the V gene TRBV2, with TRBD2 matching over 8 bases. Germline CDR1 and CDR2: SNHLY and FYNNEI. The CDR3 sequence is 14 residues long. Unmatched junction bases numbered 6, after V lost 6 bases and J lost 2 bases. The chain's CDR3 is CASSTTSETYEQYF. The CDR3 DNA sequence: TGTGCCAGCAGCACGACTAGCGAAACCTACGAGCAGTACTTC.

V usage is TRBV30 and J usage is TRBJ1-2, with 7 positions matching TRBD1. V shed 4 bases and J 3 bases; nucleotides not matched to a gene: 5. CDR3 size: 13 residues. Per germline, CDR1 GTSNPN and CDR2 SVGIG (reference sequence). Here the CDR3 DNA reads TGTGCCTGGACTGGACAGGTACACTATGGCTACACCTTC. It specifies CAWTGQVHYGYTF.